This paragraph covers one T cell receptor (beta chain) sequence. What it binds is unknown. These data are taken from a study of cytomegalovirus exposure and HLA in healthy donors. Study-level background: Of 300 to 450 genotyped donors, roughly 80% clustered with self-reported Caucasian donors.

The CDR3 consists of 13 residues. The germline V and J ends were trimmed by 4 bases and 5 bases, with 7 bases remaining between them. Germline loops: CDR1 SGHRS, CDR2 YFSETQ. Study observations and caveats: Reported findings show TCR beta sequences accurately forecast HLA-A and HLA-B alleles in most subjects.

Primers included in the PCR were 60 Vbeta and 13 Jbeta primers. TCRdb keeps only in-frame clones here, not all; method: immunoSEQ multiplex PCR. The sample has under 200,000 clones, roughly 70% seen once; the top ten hold less than 3%. This sequence originates from a woman between 40 and 50 years old in good health and CMV-seropositive. Source material: PBMCs. This chain links TRBV5-1 with TRBJ1-6; D unclear. CDR3 amino acids: CASSRGNNSPLHF. In nucleotides, the CDR3 is TGCGCCAGCAGCCGGGGAAATAATTCACCCCTCCACTTT.